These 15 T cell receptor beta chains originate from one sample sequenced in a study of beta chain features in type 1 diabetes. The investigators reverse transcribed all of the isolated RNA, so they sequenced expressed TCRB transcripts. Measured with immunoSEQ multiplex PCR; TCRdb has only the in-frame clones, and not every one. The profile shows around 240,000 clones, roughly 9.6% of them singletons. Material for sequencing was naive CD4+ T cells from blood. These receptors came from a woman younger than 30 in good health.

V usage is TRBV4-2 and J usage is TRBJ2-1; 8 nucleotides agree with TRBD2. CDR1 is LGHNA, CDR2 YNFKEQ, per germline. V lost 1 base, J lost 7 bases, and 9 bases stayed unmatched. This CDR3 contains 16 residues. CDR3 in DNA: TGTGCCAGCAGCCAAGGGGCAGCGGGAGTGGGGAATGAGCAGTTCTTC. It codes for CASSQGAAGVGNEQFF.

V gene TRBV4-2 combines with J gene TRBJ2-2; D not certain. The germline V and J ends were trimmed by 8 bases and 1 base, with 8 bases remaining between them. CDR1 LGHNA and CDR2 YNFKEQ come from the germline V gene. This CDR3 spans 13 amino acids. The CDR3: CASGVLNTGELFF. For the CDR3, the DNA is TGTGCCAGCGGAGTTCTGAACACCGGGGAGCTGTTTTTT.

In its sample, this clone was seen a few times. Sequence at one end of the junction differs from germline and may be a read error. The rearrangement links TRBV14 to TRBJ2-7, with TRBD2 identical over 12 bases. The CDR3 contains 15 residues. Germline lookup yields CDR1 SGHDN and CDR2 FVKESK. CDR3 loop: CASSQDVTSGRSLFF. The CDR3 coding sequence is TGTGCCAGCAGCCAAGATGTGACTAGCGGGAGATCGCTATTCTTC.

The CDR3 DNA sequence: TGTGCCTGGAGTCTAGCGGGGGGGACACAAGAGACCCAGTACTTC. Translation gives CAWSLAGGTQETQYF. The chain links TRBV30 to TRBJ2-5; 12 bases are a match to TRBD2. The V segment lost 2 bases and the J segment 2 bases; nucleotides outside the gene matches: 3. CDR1 and CDR2 (germline): GTSNPN, SVGIG (reference sequence). The CDR3 extends over 15 amino acids.

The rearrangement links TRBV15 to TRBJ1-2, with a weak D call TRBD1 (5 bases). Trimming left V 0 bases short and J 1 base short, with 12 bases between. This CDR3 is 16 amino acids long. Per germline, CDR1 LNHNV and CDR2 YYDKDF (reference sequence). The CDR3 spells CATSRDWQGNNYGYTF. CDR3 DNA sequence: TGTGCCACCAGCAGAGATTGGCAGGGTAATAACTATGGCTACACCTTC.

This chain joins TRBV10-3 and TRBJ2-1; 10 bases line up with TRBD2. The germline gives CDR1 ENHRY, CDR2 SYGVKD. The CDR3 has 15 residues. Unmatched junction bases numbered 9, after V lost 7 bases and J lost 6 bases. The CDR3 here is CAINSAGGGRNEQFF. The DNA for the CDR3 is TGTGCCATCAATTCAGCGGGAGGGGGACGCAATGAGCAGTTCTTC.

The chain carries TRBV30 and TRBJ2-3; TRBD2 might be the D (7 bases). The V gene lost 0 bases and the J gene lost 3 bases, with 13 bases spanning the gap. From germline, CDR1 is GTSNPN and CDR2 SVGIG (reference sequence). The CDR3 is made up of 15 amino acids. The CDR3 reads CAWSVPGGTTDTQYF. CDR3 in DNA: TGTGCCTGGAGTGTACCGGGGGGCACGACAGATACGCAGTATTTT. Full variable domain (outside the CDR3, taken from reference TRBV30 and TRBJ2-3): SQTIHQWPATLVQPVGSPLSLECTVEGTSNPNLYWYRQAAGRGLQLLFYSVGIGQISSEVPQNLSASRPQDRQFILSSKKLLLSDSGFYLCAWSVPGGTTDTQYFGPGTRLTVL.

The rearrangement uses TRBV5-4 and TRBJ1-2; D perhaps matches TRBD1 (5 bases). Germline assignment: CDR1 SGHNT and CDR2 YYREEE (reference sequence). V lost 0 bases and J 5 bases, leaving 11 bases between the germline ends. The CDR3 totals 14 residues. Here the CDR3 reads CASSLASGLYGYTF. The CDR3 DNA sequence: TGTGCCAGCAGCTTGGCATCAGGGTTATATGGCTACACCTTC.

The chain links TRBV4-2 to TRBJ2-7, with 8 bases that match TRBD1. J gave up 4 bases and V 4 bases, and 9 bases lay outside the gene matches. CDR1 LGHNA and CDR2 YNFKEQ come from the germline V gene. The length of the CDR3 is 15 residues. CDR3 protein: CASSPGGDRRYEQYF. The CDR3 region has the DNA TGTGCCAGCAGCCCGGGTGGGGACAGGCGTTACGAGCAGTACTTC.

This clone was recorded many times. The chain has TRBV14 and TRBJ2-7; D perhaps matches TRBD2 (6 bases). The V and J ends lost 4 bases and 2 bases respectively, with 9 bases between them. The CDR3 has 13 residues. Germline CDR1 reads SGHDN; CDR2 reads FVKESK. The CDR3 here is CASSRRGAYEQYF. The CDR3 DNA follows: TGTGCCAGCAGCCGGAGGGGAGCCTACGAGCAGTACTTC.

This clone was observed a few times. Here the CDR3 reads CASSVYSGGYTF. The CDR3 DNA reads TGTGCCAGCAGTGTATATTCCGGTGGCTACACCTTC. The chain uses TRBV6-1 and TRBJ1-2; D not resolved. Germline values: CDR1 MNHNS, CDR2 SASEGT. The length of the CDR3 is 12 residues. Trimming stripped 4 bases from V and 7 bases from J, with 10 bases between.

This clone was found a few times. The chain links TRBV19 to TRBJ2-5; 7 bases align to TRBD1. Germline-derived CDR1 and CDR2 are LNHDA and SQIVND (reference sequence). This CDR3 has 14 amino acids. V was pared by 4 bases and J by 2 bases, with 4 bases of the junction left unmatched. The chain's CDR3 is CASSTGTEQETQYF. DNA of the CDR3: TGTGCCAGTAGTACCGGGACAGAACAAGAGACCCAGTACTTC. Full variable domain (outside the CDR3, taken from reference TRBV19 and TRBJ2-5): DGGITQSPKYLFRKEGQNVTLSCEQNLNHDAMYWYRQDPGQGLRLIYYSQIVNDFQKGDIAEGYSVSREKKESFPLTVTSAQKNPTAFYLCASSTGTEQETQYFGPGTRLLVL.

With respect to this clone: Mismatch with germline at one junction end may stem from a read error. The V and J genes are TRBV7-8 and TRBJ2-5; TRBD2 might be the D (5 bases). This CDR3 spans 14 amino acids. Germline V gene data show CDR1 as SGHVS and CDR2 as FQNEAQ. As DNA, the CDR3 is TGTGCCAGCAGCTCCGGACTGCTAAGAGAGGCCCAGTACTTC. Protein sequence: CASSSGLLREAQYF.

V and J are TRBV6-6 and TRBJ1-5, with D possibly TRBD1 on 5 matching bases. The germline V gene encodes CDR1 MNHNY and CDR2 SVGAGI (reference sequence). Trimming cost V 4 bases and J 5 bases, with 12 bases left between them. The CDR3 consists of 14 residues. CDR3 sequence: CASSSGGLYQPQHF. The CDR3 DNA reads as TGTGCCAGCAGTTCGGGGGGGTTATATCAGCCCCAGCATTTT.

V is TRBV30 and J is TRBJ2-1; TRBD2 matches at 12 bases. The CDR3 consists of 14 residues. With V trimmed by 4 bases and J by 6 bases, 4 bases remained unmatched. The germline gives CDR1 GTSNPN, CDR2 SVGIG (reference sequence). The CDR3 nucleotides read TGTGCCTGGACTAGGACTAGCGGGGCCAATGAGCAGTTCTTC. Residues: CAWTRTSGANEQFF.